These 19 T cell receptor beta chains were all obtained from the same sample, sequenced in a study of beta chain features in type 1 diabetes. Expressed TCRB transcripts were sequenced after all isolated RNA was converted to cDNA. Profiled with immunoSEQ multiplex PCR; TCRdb holds only in-frame clones, not every one. The repertoire has some 150,000 clones, less than 9% of them found once; the top ten carry around 1.3%. The sample comprised central memory CD4+ T cells from blood. These receptors all come from a woman under 40 in good health.

In its sample, this clone was seen many times. The chain couples TRBV30 to TRBJ2-1; 8 bases are a match to TRBD1. Germline V gene sequence: CDR1 GTSNPN, CDR2 SVGIG (reference sequence). Germline trimming cut 4 bases from V and 9 bases from J; bases unmatched to any gene: 14. CDR3 length: 15 residues. The CDR3 region has the DNA TGTGCCTGGAATTTTGTGCAGGGGGCGCGGGTTGAGCAGTTCTTC. Amino acid sequence: CAWNFVQGARVEQFF.

The J gene is TRBJ2-6, the V gene TRBV9; D remains unclear. Deletions cut 1 base from V and 10 bases from J, with 21 bases between. This CDR3 is 17 amino acids long. Germline CDR1 is SGDLS and CDR2 is YYNGEE. The CDR3 sequence is CASSVNPPGSTANVLTF. CDR3 nucleotides: TGTGCCAGCAGCGTAAATCCCCCAGGCAGTACGGCAAACGTCCTGACTTTC.

This clone was seen only a few times. This chain joins TRBV28 and TRBJ2-3; 7 nucleotides align to TRBD1. CDR3 length: 15 amino acids. V trimming: 1 base; J trimming: 3 bases; junction bases outside the gene matches: 4. Germline V gives CDR1 MDHEN, CDR2 SYDVKM. The CDR3 spells CASSLSGQRTDTQYF. DNA for the CDR3: TGTGCCAGCAGTTTATCGGGACAGAGGACAGATACGCAGTATTTT. Filled out from reference TRBV28 and TRBJ2-3, the complete variable domain reads DVKVTQSSRYLVKRTGEKVFLECVQDMDHENMFWYRQDPGLGLRLIYFSYDVKMKEKGDIPEGYSVSREKKERFSLILESASTNQTSMYLCASSLSGQRTDTQYFGPGTRLTVL.

CDR3 coding DNA: TGTGCCAGCAGTGAAGCGAGCGGGAGGGTTGGGACCTACGAGCAGTACTTC. It is translated as CASSEASGRVGTYEQYF. The chain couples TRBV6-1 to TRBJ2-7; 10 bases are a match to TRBD2. CDR1 and CDR2 (germline): MNHNS, SASEGT. Losses at the gene ends were 0 bases for V and 2 bases for J; bases not matched to a gene: 7. The CDR3 has 17 residues.

Ten or more counts support this clone. The V gene is TRBV5-1, the J gene TRBJ2-6, with 8 bases fitting TRBD1. V shed 7 bases, J shed 5 bases, and the junction held 11 bases outside the gene matches. The germline gives CDR1 SGHRS, CDR2 YFSETQ. CDR3 size: 16 residues. CDR3 nucleotide sequence: TGCGCCAGCGGACCAAGACAGGGGCCTAGGGCCAACGTCCTGACTTTC. Translation: CASGPRQGPRANVLTF.

The chain employs TRBV6-5 and TRBJ2-7; maybe TRBD1 (6 bases). The CDR3 contains 12 residues. Trimming took off 9 bases at V and 3 bases at J, with 12 bases between the two ends. Looked up from germline, CDR1 is MNHEY and CDR2 is SVGAGI. The CDR3 loop reads CASVGTNYEQYF. The CDR3 DNA is TGTGCCAGTGTCGGGACAAACTACGAGCAGTACTTC.

This sequence joins TRBV28 and TRBJ2-3; 7 nucleotides match TRBD1. V trimming: 6 bases; J trimming: 14 bases; junction bases outside the gene matches: 8. The V gene's germline CDR1 is MDHEN and CDR2 SYDVKM. CDR3 length equals 11 residues. CDR3 DNA sequence: TGTGCCAGCAGCGAGACAGGGCGATTGTATTTT. Translating it yields CASSETGRLYF.

This clone was counted a few times. V usage is TRBV29-1 and J usage is TRBJ2-7, with TRBD2 identical over 11 bases. Germline loops: CDR1 SQVTM, CDR2 ANQGSEA. V lost 4 bases to trimming and J lost 4 bases; unmatched junction nucleotides: 9. The CDR3 runs to 15 residues. The CDR3 DNA sequence: TGCAGCGTTGCTGATGCGGCTAGCGGGAGGTACGAGCAGTACTTC. This translates into CSVADAASGRYEQYF.

The table lists this clone with a few counts. The chain couples TRBV7-2 to TRBJ2-1, with TRBD2 matching over 9 bases. V shed 8 bases, J shed 10 bases, and the junction held 12 bases outside the gene matches. Per the germline V gene, CDR1 is SGHTA and CDR2 is FQGNSA. The CDR3 length is 14 residues. CDR3 residues: CASAGGPSAGEQFF. CDR3 nucleotides: TGTGCCAGCGCGGGAGGGCCTTCAGCCGGCGAGCAGTTCTTC.

Notes on this clone: Germline is not matched at one junction end, which may reflect a read error. The chain has TRBV7-2 and TRBJ2-7, with 7 bases fitting TRBD1. The CDR3 is 12 amino acids. Germline V gene data show CDR1 as SGHTA and CDR2 as FQGNSA. The chain's CDR3 is CASSVGGQRSLF. CDR3 in DNA: TGTGCCAGCAGCGTAGGGGGACAGCGAAGCTTATTC.

This clone was picked up a small number of times. The CDR3 DNA reads TGTGCCTGGAGAACTATTATGCTCCCTAACAATGAGCAGTTCTTC. This translates into CAWRTIMLPNNEQFF. The chain employs TRBV30 and TRBJ2-1; D is undetermined. Germline loops: CDR1 GTSNPN, CDR2 SVGIG (reference sequence). CDR3 length: 15 amino acids. V shed 3 bases and J shed 5 bases, with 17 bases lying between them. Variable domain in full (rest from reference TRBV30 and TRBJ2-1): SQTIHQWPATLVQPVGSPLSLECTVEGTSNPNLYWYRQAAGRGLQLLFYSVGIGQISSEVPQNLSASRPQDRQFILSSKKLLLSDSGFYLCAWRTIMLPNNEQFFGPGTRLTVL.

The chain links TRBV27 to TRBJ1-2; tentative D call: TRBD1 (5 bases). This CDR3 has 15 residues. In germline, CDR1 is MNHEY, CDR2 SMNVEV (reference sequence). V shed 3 bases and J shed 1 base, with 12 bases lying between them. For the CDR3, the DNA is TGTGCCAGCAGTTTCCGGGGGGTTAGTAACTATGGCTACACCTTC. Amino acid sequence: CASSFRGVSNYGYTF.

The chain couples TRBV18 to TRBJ1-2, with TRBD1 identical over 7 bases. CDR1 is KGHSH and CDR2 is LQKENI in the germline V gene. The V and J ends lost 8 bases and 0 bases, in that order; junction bases with no gene match: 6. The CDR3 covers 14 residues. The CDR3 reads CASQGGKTNYGYTF. The CDR3 coding sequence is TGTGCCAGCCAGGGGGGCAAAACTAACTATGGCTACACCTTC.

This clone was recorded a few times. The chain links TRBV15 to TRBJ1-4, with 8 bases that match TRBD1. Trimming cost V 3 bases and J 5 bases; bases outside gene matches: 5. CDR1 is LNHNV, CDR2 YYDKDF, per germline (reference sequence). CDR3 length equals 15 residues. The CDR3 region is CATSSGQGENEKLFF. CDR3 in DNA: TGTGCCACCAGCAGCGGACAGGGCGAAAATGAAAAACTGTTTTTT. The whole variable domain, remainder taken from reference TRBV15 and TRBJ1-4, is DAMVIQNPRYQVTQFGKPVTLSCSQTLNHNVMYWYQQKSSQAPKLLFHYYDKDFNNEADTPDNFQSRRPNTSFCFLDIRSPGLGDTAMYLCATSSGQGENEKLFFGSGTQLSVL.

This clone was counted only a few times. The chain employs TRBV7-9 and TRBJ2-1; a possible D gene is TRBD2 (7 bases). CDR3 length: 15 amino acids. In germline, CDR1 is SEHNR, CDR2 FQNEAQ (reference sequence). V was shortened by 3 bases and J by 2 bases, with 11 bases between the two germline ends. CDR3 sequence: CASSLTGGTYNEQFF. The CDR3 DNA reads as TGTGCCAGCAGCTTGACGGGGGGCACCTACAATGAGCAGTTCTTC.

This clone has at least ten counts. This specimen includes other DNA sequences encoding the same CDR3. V gene TRBV29-1 combines with J gene TRBJ2-7; TRBD1 agrees at 10 bases. In germline, CDR1 is SQVTM, CDR2 ANQGSEA. The CDR3 consists of 13 residues. The V gene end was trimmed by 5 bases and the J gene end by 2 bases; junction bases not matched to a gene: 3. This chain's CDR3 is CSVRQGAPYEQYF. The CDR3 DNA sequence: TGCAGCGTTAGACAGGGGGCCCCCTACGAGCAGTACTTC.

This clone has more than one count but fewer than ten. The genes are TRBV6-5 and TRBJ2-7, with a possible D match to TRBD1 (8 bases). Trimming took off 2 bases at V and 1 base at J, with 15 bases between the two ends. Germline CDR1 MNHEY, CDR2 SVGAGI. The CDR3 extends over 16 amino acids. The CDR3 sequence is CASSYRGQGGSYEQYF. DNA of the CDR3: TGTGCCAGCAGTTACCGAGGACAGGGAGGGTCCTACGAGCAGTACTTC.

The chain recombines TRBV18 with TRBJ2-7; 12 bases line up with TRBD2. V was pared by 4 bases and J by 3 bases, with 4 bases of the junction left unmatched. This CDR3 comprises 15 residues. Germline CDR1 and CDR2: KGHSH and LQKENI. This CDR3 is CASSRGTSGYYEQYF. The CDR3 DNA sequence: TGTGCCAGCTCACGAGGGACTAGCGGGTACTACGAGCAGTACTTC. The full variable domain, in which reference TRBV18 and TRBJ2-7 provide the parts outside the CDR3, is NAGVMQNPRHLVRRRGQEARLRCSPMKGHSHVYWYRQLPEEGLKFMVYLQKENIIDESGMPKERFSAEFPKEGPSILRIQQVVRGDSAAYFCASSRGTSGYYEQYFGPGTRLTVT.

At least ten counts were recorded for this clone. The chain links TRBV4-3 to TRBJ2-2; D gene ambiguous. In germline, CDR1 is LGHNA, CDR2 YSLEER. V was pared by 1 base and J by 6 bases, with 9 bases between. The CDR3 is 14 amino acids. CDR3 sequence: CASSQAQSAGELFF. The DNA for the CDR3 is TGCGCCAGCAGCCAAGCCCAATCAGCCGGGGAGCTGTTTTTT.